A single sample is the source of the 6 T cell receptor beta chains below, sequenced in a study of blood T cell repertoires in COVID-19. Data came from immunoSEQ multiplex PCR; TCRdb stores just in-frame clones and leaves some out. The table shows hundreds of thousands of clones, with 83% occurring only once. Specimen: PBMCs or T cells enriched from blood (not recorded which). These TCRs come from a woman in her thirties or forties who had been exposed to COVID-19.

The rearrangement joins TRBV24-1 to TRBJ2-5; TRBD1 matches 8 bases. The CDR3 consists of 16 residues. The germline V gene encodes CDR1 KGHDR and CDR2 SFDVKD. With 4 bases clipped from V and 2 bases from J, the junction kept 8 bases outside the gene matches. The CDR3 here is CATSDPRQGRQETQYF. In nucleotides, the CDR3 is TGTGCCACCAGTGACCCCCGACAGGGGCGGCAAGAGACCCAGTACTTC.

CDR3 sequence (DNA): TGCAGTGCTATCGGACAGTTGGGCTACACCTTC. Residues: CSAIGQLGYTF. The rearrangement uses TRBV20-1 and TRBJ1-2; the D gene is possibly TRBD1 (6 bases). The CDR3 sequence is 11 residues long. CDR1 and CDR2 (germline): DFQATT, SNEGSKA (reference sequence). Trimming cost V 4 bases and J 8 bases, with 11 bases left between them.

The V and J genes are TRBV29-1 and TRBJ1-2, with TRBD1 matching 7 bases. V was clipped by 7 bases and J by 2 bases; unmatched bases: 7. The germline V gene has CDR1 SQVTM and CDR2 ANQGSEA. CDR3 length: 13 residues. In DNA, the CDR3 is TGCAGCGCTGTACAGGGGTCCAACTATGGCTACACCTTC. Its translation: CSAVQGSNYGYTF. Full variable domain (missing parts from reference TRBV29-1 and TRBJ1-2): SAVISQKPSRDICQRGTSLTIQCQVDSQVTMMFWYRQQPGQSLTLIATANQGSEATYESGFVIDKFPISRPNLTFSTLTVSNMSPEDSSIYLCSAVQGSNYGYTFGSGTRLTVV.

V usage is TRBV10-3 and J usage is TRBJ1-2; 7 bases are shared with TRBD1. After removal of 10 bases from V and 7 bases from J, the junction contained 12 bases not matched to a gene. This CDR3 contains 13 residues. Germline V CDR1 and CDR2: ENHRY, SYGVKD. The CDR3 DNA follows: TGTGCCAGCCGACAGGGCACCGCCGGTGGCTACACCTTC. Its protein product is CASRQGTAGGYTF.

The chain links TRBV7-2 to TRBJ1-3, with D unresolved. Per the germline V gene, CDR1 is SGHTA and CDR2 is FQGNSA. V lost 2 bases, J lost 0 bases, and 14 bases lay in between. There are 17 residues in the CDR3. The CDR3 protein is CASSLTPSAGSGNTIYF. The CDR3 DNA reads TGTGCCAGCAGCTTAACCCCTTCCGCAGGCTCTGGAAACACCATATATTTT.

The chain recombines TRBV5-4 with TRBJ2-5; possible D gene TRBD1, 6 bases. The V end was cut by 4 bases, the J end by 2 bases, with 12 bases between. Germline V gives CDR1 SGHNT, CDR2 YYREEE (reference sequence). The CDR3 loop spans 14 amino acids. The CDR3 DNA reads TGTGCCAGCAGCCAATCAGGGGCTCAAGAGACCCAGTACTTC. Amino acid sequence: CASSQSGAQETQYF.